The next 22 T cell receptor beta chains were all read from a single sample in a study of cytomegalovirus exposure and HLA in healthy donors. PCR involved 60 Vbeta and 13 Jbeta primers. Sequenced by immunoSEQ multiplex PCR; TCRdb stores in-frame clones only, minus some. There are around 130,000 clones in the sample; about 78% occur only once, and about 3% lies in the top ten. Sequencing was carried out using PBMCs. Every receptor here comes from a human donor in good health.

A few counts support this clone. The chain has TRBV18 and TRBJ2-7; the D gene is possibly TRBD1 (6 bases). CDR3 length: 15 amino acids. In germline, CDR1 is KGHSH, CDR2 LQKENI. Trimming stripped 2 bases from V and 5 bases from J, with 16 bases between. CDR3 amino acids: CASSPGIQGFDEQYF. CDR3 in DNA: TGTGCCAGCTCACCAGGTATCCAGGGGTTTGACGAGCAGTACTTC. The full variable domain, with the rest looked up from reference TRBV18 and TRBJ2-7, is NAGVMQNPRHLVRRRGQEARLRCSPMKGHSHVYWYRQLPEEGLKFMVYLQKENIIDESGMPKERFSAEFPKEGPSILRIQQVVRGDSAAYFCASSPGIQGFDEQYFGPGTRLTVT.

The chain links TRBV5-1 to TRBJ2-3; 7 positions agree with TRBD1. Germline V gene data show CDR1 as SGHRS and CDR2 as YFSETQ. This CDR3 comprises 12 residues. Trimming at V came to 3 bases and at J to 12 bases, leaving 7 bases not matched to a gene. The chain's CDR3 is CASSSTGVDQYF. DNA of the CDR3: TGCGCCAGCAGCTCCACAGGGGTGGATCAGTATTTT.

The chain employs TRBV6-5 and TRBJ1-4; 7 bases are shared with TRBD1. V gave up 2 bases and J gave up 8 bases; unmatched junction bases: 5. The V gene's germline CDR1 is MNHEY and CDR2 SVGAGI. CDR3 length equals 14 residues. The CDR3 protein is CASSYRQGFEKLFF. The CDR3 bases are TGTGCCAGCAGTTACAGACAGGGTTTCGAAAAACTGTTTTTT.

V is TRBV7-2 and J is TRBJ1-2; 8 bases agree with TRBD1. CDR1 and CDR2 from the germline V gene are SGHTA and FQGNSA. CDR3 length: 14 amino acids. J was trimmed by 6 bases and V by 7 bases; bases with no gene match: 10. The CDR3 sequence: CASTFTTGGNGYTF. The CDR3 region has the DNA TGTGCCAGCACCTTCACAACAGGGGGAAATGGCTACACCTTC.

The chain recombines TRBV19 with TRBJ1-2, with D hard to call. Germline V CDR1 and CDR2: LNHDA, SQIVND (reference sequence). With 3 bases removed from V and 4 bases from J, the gap between germline ends came to 9 bases. The CDR3 is 13 amino acids. CDR3 protein: CASSMLVSYGYTF. CDR3 DNA: TGTGCCAGTAGTATGCTGGTCAGCTATGGCTACACCTTC.

In this sample, this clone turned up once. The chain joins TRBV30 to TRBJ2-1; TRBD2 matches 9 bases. V lost 0 bases to trimming and J lost 9 bases; unmatched junction nucleotides: 3. Germline assignment: CDR1 GTSNPN and CDR2 SVGIG (reference sequence). The length of the CDR3 is 13 residues. The CDR3: CAWSVRGGGEQFF. CDR3 in DNA: TGTGCCTGGAGTGTCCGCGGGGGGGGTGAGCAGTTCTTC.

This chain connects TRBV6-5 to TRBJ2-5, with D possibly being TRBD1 (6 bases). Matching the DNA end better, TRBJ2-7 makes the J call doubtful. This CDR3 has 12 amino acids. Germline V gene lookup returns CDR1 MNHEY and CDR2 SVGAGI. The DNA for the CDR3 is TGTGCCACCCCGACAGGACCCTACGAGCAGTACTTC. Translation gives CATPTGPYEQYF.

The chain is built from TRBV28 and TRBJ2-7, with D possibly being TRBD2 (7 bases). Germline lookup yields CDR1 MDHEN and CDR2 SYDVKM. V lost 4 bases and J lost 1, with 14 bases in between. This CDR3 comprises 15 residues. CDR3 protein: CASSSAGAGSYEQYF. CDR3 coding DNA: TGTGCCAGCAGTTCTGCGGGGGCCGGTTCCTACGAGCAGTACTTC.

The rearrangement links TRBV10-3 to TRBJ2-1; TRBD1 matches 9 bases. CDR3 length equals 13 residues. The V segment lost 6 bases and the J segment 4 bases; nucleotides outside the gene matches: 1. The germline gives CDR1 ENHRY, CDR2 SYGVKD. This CDR3 reads CAIRDRGYNEQFF. CDR3 DNA sequence: TGTGCCATCAGGGACAGGGGTTACAATGAGCAGTTCTTC.

This clone was seen a handful of times. This chain connects TRBV2 to TRBJ2-1, with 7 bases that match TRBD1. The CDR3 runs 16 residues. Per germline, CDR1 SNHLY and CDR2 FYNNEI. Trimming at V came to 6 bases and at J to 6 bases, leaving 14 bases not matched to a gene. For the CDR3, the DNA is TGTGCCAGCAGCCGTGCACGTCAGGGGGTATCCAATGAGCAGTTCTTC. It is translated as CASSRARQGVSNEQFF.

The count of this clone is one. The rearrangement uses TRBV15 and TRBJ2-1; TRBD1 is a possible D gene (5 bases). V dropped 5 bases and J dropped 0 bases, with 20 bases sitting between them. Germline V CDR1 and CDR2: LNHNV, YYDKDF (reference sequence). The CDR3 sequence is 18 residues long. CDR3 coding DNA: TGTGCCACCAGCCCCTACCCAGCTCAGGGTCTCTCCTACAATGAGCAGTTCTTC. Translating gives CATSPYPAQGLSYNEQFF.

This chain connects TRBV7-8 to TRBJ2-3, with 7 bases that match TRBD1. J gave up 1 base and V 5 bases, and 12 bases lay outside the gene matches. This CDR3 spans 17 amino acids. Germline CDR1 SGHVS, CDR2 FQNEAQ. As DNA, the CDR3 is TGTGCCAGCAGCACGCGACCTACAGGGGCTGGCACAGATACGCAGTATTTT. It encodes CASSTRPTGAGTDTQYF.

This clone was detected once. V gene TRBV28 combines with J gene TRBJ1-2, with 8 bases aligning to TRBD1. Per germline, CDR1 MDHEN and CDR2 SYDVKM. The length of the CDR3 is 16 residues. Trimming at V came to 6 bases and at J to 8 bases, leaving 17 bases not matched to a gene. Here the CDR3 reads CASRVQGAAAARGYTF. CDR3 sequence (DNA): TGTGCCAGCAGGGTCCAGGGGGCAGCCGCCGCAAGGGGCTACACCTTC.

Points on this clone: Other DNA sequences in this specimen translate into the identical CDR3. V gene TRBV30 combines with J gene TRBJ2-2; 12 bases map to TRBD2. Germline CDR1 and CDR2: GTSNPN and SVGIG (reference sequence). The length of the CDR3 is 16 residues. The J segment lost 2 bases and the V segment lost 2 bases, leaving 3 bases of the junction unmatched. The CDR3 loop reads CAWSSLAGGNTGELFF. DNA for the CDR3: TGTGCCTGGAGTTCACTAGCGGGGGGAAACACCGGGGAGCTGTTTTTT.

CDR3 nucleotides: TGTGCCAGTAGCCCTGACAGGGTACAGCCCCAGCATTTT. Translation gives CASSPDRVQPQHF. This chain connects TRBV19 to TRBJ1-5; 7 positions agree with TRBD1. The CDR3 totals 13 residues. The germline V gene has CDR1 LNHDA and CDR2 SQIVND (reference sequence). V dropped 6 bases and J dropped 7; count of bases not matched to a gene: 6.

The chain joins TRBV5-1 to TRBJ2-7, with 8 positions matching TRBD2. In germline, CDR1 is SGHRS, CDR2 YFSETQ. CDR3 size: 16 residues. V trimming: 0 bases; J trimming: 1 base; junction bases outside the gene matches: 6. The DNA of the CDR3 is TGCGCCAGCAGCTTGGGGGTAGCGGGGCTTTCCTACGAGCAGTACTTC. As protein: CASSLGVAGLSYEQYF.

This clone was detected only a few times. The rearrangement joins TRBV4-1 to TRBJ1-1; D perhaps matches TRBD1 (5 bases). CDR1 MGHRA and CDR2 YSYEKL come from the germline V gene. The CDR3 has 12 residues. The V gene lost 6 bases and the J gene lost 6 bases, with 11 bases spanning the gap. CDR3 region: CASRIPGAEAFF. The CDR3 nucleotides read TGCGCCAGCAGGATCCCGGGGGCTGAAGCTTTCTTT.

The V gene is TRBV7-6, the J gene TRBJ2-5; a possible D gene is TRBD2 (6 bases). TRBJ2-7 explains the end of the DNA better; the J call may be wrong. Germline V lookup: CDR1 SGHVS, CDR2 FNYEAQ. This CDR3 comprises 17 residues. This CDR3 is CASSLASFGSSTYEQYF. The CDR3 bases are TGTGCCAGCAGCTTAGCCTCCTTCGGGAGCAGCACCTACGAGCAGTACTTC.

This clone came up once. The V gene is TRBV6-5, the J gene TRBJ1-4; D perhaps matches TRBD1 (6 bases). The V end lost 5 bases, the J end lost 5 bases, and 12 bases lay between the germline ends. CDR1 is MNHEY and CDR2 is SVGAGI in the germline V gene. This CDR3 region has 14 residues. For the CDR3, the DNA is TGTGCCAGCAGTAGGACAGCCGTCAATGAAAAACTGTTTTTT. Encoded protein: CASSRTAVNEKLFF.

The genes are TRBV4-3 and TRBJ2-7, with D possibly matching TRBD2 (7 bases). V gave up 2 bases and J gave up 5 bases, with 16 bases separating them. This CDR3 is built from 15 residues. Germline CDR1 and CDR2: LGHNA and YSLEER. CDR3 residues: CASSQQRGGRNEQYF. CDR3 coding DNA: TGCGCCAGCAGCCAACAGAGGGGGGGGAGGAACGAGCAGTACTTC.

The CDR3 DNA sequence: TGTGCCAGCAGTCGGGAGCGCTTTGGGGCCGAGCAGTACTTC. Encoded protein: CASSRERFGAEQYF. The chain uses TRBV6-1 and TRBJ2-7; D might be TRBD2 (6 bases). The CDR3 consists of 14 residues. Per germline, CDR1 MNHNS and CDR2 SASEGT. V was cut by 5 bases and J by 6 bases, with 17 bases left in between.

This chain links TRBV5-4 with TRBJ1-1, with 8 bases lining up with TRBD1. J was trimmed by 11 bases and V by 0 bases; bases with no gene match: 6. The germline CDR1 and CDR2 sequences are SGHNT and YYREEE (reference sequence). CDR3 length: 13 amino acids. The CDR3 loop reads CASSLVQGASAFF. The CDR3 bases are TGTGCCAGCAGCTTGGTTCAGGGGGCTAGTGCTTTCTTT. The full variable domain, rest sourced from reference TRBV5-4 and TRBJ1-1, is ETGVTQSPTHLIKTRGQQVTLRCSSQSGHNTVSWYQQALGQGPQFIFQYYREEENGRGNFPPRFSGLQFPNYSSELNVNALELDDSALYLCASSLVQGASAFFGQGTRLTVV.